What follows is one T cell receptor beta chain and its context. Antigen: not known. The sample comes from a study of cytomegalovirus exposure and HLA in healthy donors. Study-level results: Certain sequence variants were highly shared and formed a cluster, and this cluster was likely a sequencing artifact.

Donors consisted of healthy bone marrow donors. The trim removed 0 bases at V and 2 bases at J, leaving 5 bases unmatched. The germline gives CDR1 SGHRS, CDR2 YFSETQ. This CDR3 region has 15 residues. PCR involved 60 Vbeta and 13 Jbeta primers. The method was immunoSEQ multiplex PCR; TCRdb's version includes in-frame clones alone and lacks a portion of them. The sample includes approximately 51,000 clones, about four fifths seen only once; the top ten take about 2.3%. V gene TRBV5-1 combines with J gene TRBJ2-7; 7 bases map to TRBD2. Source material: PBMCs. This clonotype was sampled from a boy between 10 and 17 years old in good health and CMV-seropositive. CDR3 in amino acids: CASSLELATTYEQYF. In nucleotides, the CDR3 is TGCGCCAGCAGCTTGGAACTAGCGACAACCTACGAGCAGTACTTC.